This T cell receptor beta chain was captured in a study of blood T cell repertoires in COVID-19 (dated by TCRdb to 2018 to 2020). About the study as a whole: Samples covering the acute and convalescent phases of COVID-19 were provided by collaborators in the United States, Italy and Spain. Deeply sampled blood TCRbeta repertoires from subjects exposed to, actively infected with, or recovered from COVID-19 were included in the dataset. HLA class I and class II types, where available, came from metadata supplied by the sample provider rather than from assay-based typing. Samples came from the ongoing ImmuneRACE study (first 160 participants) plus 1,254 subjects from 6 global collaborators. The prospective study material was composed of cDNA or gDNA derived from T cells, B-cell-depleted T cells, or PBMCs. The repertoires were made available in a free public database intended to serve as a resource for research on the immune response to SARS-CoV-2. A de-identified subject ID, COVID-19 status, age in years and sex were almost always included in the sample metadata. On the study overall, not on this receptor specifically: Clinical and demographic metadata were provided uncurated, with the amount varying by source and participant.

Participants in the prospective study were enrolled through a virtual design, were aged roughly 18 to 90 years, and lived in roughly 24 United States geographic areas. In the prospective study, cohorts were assigned on the basis of participant-reported clinical history obtained from a screening survey and a study questionnaire. Exposed participants had been in contact with someone with a PCR-confirmed or clinician-diagnosed COVID-19 case within 2 weeks of study entry. Each participant in the prospective study had whole blood, serum and a nasopharyngeal or oropharyngeal swab collected by mobile phlebotomists. Additional blood draws and questionnaires over an approximately 2-month period could optionally be provided by prospective study participants. Prospective study blood samples were shipped either frozen or at room temperature before DNA extraction. Remarks on this clone: Its cognate antigen has yet to be identified. The input lacks base qualities; no much larger clone sits a single base away.

The germline V end is reduced by 5 bases and the J end by 8 bases; junction bases left unmatched: 9. The germline V gene (reference sequence) sets CDR1 to MNHEY and CDR2 to SMNVEV. The CDR3 starts with the cysteine, ends with the phenylalanine, and has 16 residues. Of all the DNA, just the CDR3 is kept, 48 bases in frame from base 1. TCRbeta CDR3 regions were amplified from genomic DNA using the immunoSEQ Assay, a bias-controlled multiplex PCR. As for the authors' bioinformatics: The number of nucleated cells in each sample was estimated from the amplification of reference gene primers within the assay. To quantify the absolute abundance of each unique TCRbeta CDR3 rearrangement, sequence reads were collapsed and filtered. For each sample, productive Simpson clonality was calculated by taking the square root of Simpson's diversity index across productive rearrangements. Sourced from immuneACCESS, this table was stored by TCRdb with only in-frame sequences that have V and J called. A share of the clones is absent; for the studies checked, an unresolved V gene accounts for under half, and the remainder has no known explanation. That table furnishes V, J and clone size, whereas the DNA furnished D and trimming. The sample includes a few hundred thousand clones, with about 88% observed a single time. Of the sample, more than 6.5% is held by the ten largest clones.

Rearrangement joined TRBV27 to TRBJ1-6, with 10 bases matching TRBD1. This TCR derives from a woman aged 50 to 60 who had been exposed to COVID-19. Sequenced material: PBMCs or T cells enriched from blood (not recorded which). The CDR3 reads as follows: CASSPKTGGVDSPLHF. The sequenced DNA: TGTGCCAGCAGTCCCAAGACAGGGGGCGTAGATTCACCCCTCCACTTT.